The 12 T cell receptor beta chains reported below all come from one sample, sequenced in a study of T cells expressing NK-cell markers. TCRdb re-called the 5' RACE reads and gives one entry per CDR3 protein, without DNA. Here the sample table reports approximately 440,000 distinct CDR3 sequences. The specimen was blood T cells: a sorted CD56 or NKG2C T cell subset, CD4+ or CD8+ T cells, or bulk PBMC T cells (not recorded which). These receptors were collected from a woman in her forties or fifties in good health.

The chain uses TRBV5-1 and TRBJ2-2; lacking DNA, the TRBD2 call made by TCRdb goes unchecked. The CDR3 covers 17 residues. Germline assignment: CDR1 SGHRS and CDR2 YFSETQ. CDR3 in amino acids: CASSHPTSGRADGELFF.

The chain recombines TRBV6-5 with TRBJ1-5; the TRBD1 assignment by TCRdb is unverifiable without DNA. Germline loops: CDR1 MNHEY, CDR2 SVGAGI. CDR3 length: 14 amino acids. The CDR3 region is CASRGVGSNQPQHF.

The J gene is TRBJ2-1, the V gene TRBV20-1; as DNA is missing, the TRBD2 call by TCRdb cannot be tested. The V gene's germline CDR1 is DFQATT and CDR2 SNEGSKA (reference sequence). CDR3 size: 14 residues. CDR3 sequence: CSVGVGGLSNEQFF.

The CDR3 sequence: CASSEEGQGVRAEAFF. The chain employs TRBV6-1 and TRBJ1-1; the TRBD1 assignment by TCRdb is unverifiable without DNA. The CDR3 runs to 16 residues. Germline CDR1 reads MNHNS; CDR2 reads SASEGT.

This chain connects TRBV11-1 to TRBJ1-1. CDR1 and CDR2 (germline): SGHAT, FQDESV (reference sequence). The length of the CDR3 is 15 residues. The CDR3 is CASSLSILGGSGAFF.

The V call is TRBV5-1, the J call TRBJ2-1; TCRdb picks TRBD1, but there is no DNA to check that call. Germline V CDR1 and CDR2: SGHRS, YFSETQ. CDR3 size: 15 residues. CDR3 loop: CASRVGDRGLDEQFF.

The V gene is TRBV27, the J gene TRBJ1-1. CDR3 length: 14 amino acids. Germline CDR1 and CDR2: MNHEY and SMNVEV (reference sequence). The CDR3 region is CASSVQALNTEAFF.

CDR3 residues: CASSPGPPVNTQYF. The chain employs TRBV7-6 and TRBJ2-3; TCRdb names TRBD1, which stays unverified in the absence of DNA. From germline, CDR1 is SGHVS and CDR2 FNYEAQ. The CDR3 sequence is 14 residues long.

V and J are TRBV20-1 and TRBJ1-1. The CDR3 consists of 15 residues. Germline CDR1 DFQATT, CDR2 SNEGSKA (reference sequence). This CDR3 is CSASKVRSMNTEAFF.

This chain uses TRBV20-1 with TRBJ2-3; the TCRdb D gene call, TRBD2, has no DNA to confirm it. In germline, CDR1 is DFQATT, CDR2 SNEGSKA (reference sequence). The CDR3 runs 16 residues. This CDR3 is CSALVGLAGHTDTQYF.

V and J are TRBV12-5 and TRBJ2-2; TCRdb's D call of TRBD1 is untestable without DNA. From germline, CDR1 is LGHNT and CDR2 FRNRAP. The CDR3 covers 14 residues. CDR3: CASGPGVHTGELFF.

This chain connects TRBV4-1 to TRBJ1-1; TCRdb calls TRBD1, which cannot be checked without DNA. Germline V gives CDR1 MGHRA, CDR2 YSYEKL. CDR3 length: 22 residues. CDR3 loop: CASSQSFRGSPGENTPKMRAFF.